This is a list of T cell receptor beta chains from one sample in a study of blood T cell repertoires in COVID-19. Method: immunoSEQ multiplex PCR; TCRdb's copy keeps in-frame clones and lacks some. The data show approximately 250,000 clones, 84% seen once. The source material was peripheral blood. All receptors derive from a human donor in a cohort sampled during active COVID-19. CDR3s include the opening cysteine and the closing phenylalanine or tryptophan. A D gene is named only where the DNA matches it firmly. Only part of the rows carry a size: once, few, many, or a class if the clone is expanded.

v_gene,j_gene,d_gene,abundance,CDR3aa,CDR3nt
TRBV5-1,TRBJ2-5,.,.,CASSLAGGAGETQYF,TGCGCCAGCAGCTTGGCGGGGGGCGCGGGGGAGACCCAGTACTTC
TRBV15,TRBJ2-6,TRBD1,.,CATSPWDRFPGGANVLTF,TGTGCCACCAGCCCATGGGACAGGTTCCCAGGTGGGGCCAACGTCCTGACTTTC
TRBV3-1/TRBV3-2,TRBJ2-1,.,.,CASSQGWRNEQFF,TGTGCCAGCAGCCAAGGGTGGAGGAATGAGCAGTTCTTC
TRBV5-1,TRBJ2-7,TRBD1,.,CASSLGEGARTYEQYF,TGCGCCAGCAGCTTGGGCGAGGGGGCGCGAACCTACGAGCAGTACTTC
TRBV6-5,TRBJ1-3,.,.,CASSSRGLWGNTIYF,TGTGCCAGCAGTTCCCGGGGTCTTTGGGGAAACACCATATATTTT
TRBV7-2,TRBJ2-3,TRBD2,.,CASSRRALAGGRDTQYF,TGTGCCAGCAGCCGCCGGGCCCTAGCGGGAGGGAGGGATACGCAGTATTTT
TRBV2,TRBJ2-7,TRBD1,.,CASSTLGQVGASEQYF,TGTGCCAGCAGTACGTTGGGACAGGTGGGGGCAAGCGAGCAGTACTTC
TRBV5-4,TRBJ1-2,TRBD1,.,CASSLESGGNYGYTF,TGTGCCAGCAGCTTGGAATCAGGGGGCAACTATGGCTACACCTTC
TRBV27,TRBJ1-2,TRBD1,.,CASRRPGQGSPGYGYTF,TGTGCCAGCAGGAGACCGGGACAGGGCTCCCCTGGCTATGGCTACACCTTC
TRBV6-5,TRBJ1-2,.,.,CASKLGGYYGYTF,TGTGCCAGCAAATTGGGGGGGTACTATGGCTACACCTTC
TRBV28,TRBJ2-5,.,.,CASSLLAQRRETQYF,TGTGCCAGCAGTTTATTGGCGCAGCGGAGAGAGACCCAGTACTTC
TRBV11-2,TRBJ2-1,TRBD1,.,CASSHRDRAPQYNEQFF,TGTGCCAGCAGCCATCGGGACAGGGCCCCCCAATACAATGAGCAGTTCTTC
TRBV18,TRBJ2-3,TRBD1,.,CASSTLTGRTDTQYF,TGTGCCAGCTCAACCCTGACAGGGCGCACAGATACGCAGTATTTT
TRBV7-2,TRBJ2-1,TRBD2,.,CASSPKIGLAGKDNEQFF,TGTGCCAGCAGCCCCAAAATTGGGCTAGCGGGTAAGGACAATGAGCAGTTCTTC
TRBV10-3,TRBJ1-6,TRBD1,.,CAISRQGGNSPLHF,TGTGCCATCAGTAGACAGGGCGGGAATTCACCCCTCCACTTT
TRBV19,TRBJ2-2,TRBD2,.,CASRTSGNTGELFF,TGTGCCAGTCGGACTAGCGGGAACACCGGGGAGCTGTTTTTT
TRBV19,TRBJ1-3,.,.,CASSPRTASSGNTIYF,TGTGCCAGTAGTCCTCGGACAGCGAGCTCTGGAAACACCATATATTTT
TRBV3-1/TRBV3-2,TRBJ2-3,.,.,CASSQQRSTDTQYF,TGTGCCAGCAGCCAACAGCGGTCCACAGATACGCAGTATTTT
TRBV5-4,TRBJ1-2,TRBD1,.,CASSLNGRTGYGYTF,TGTGCCAGCAGCTTGAATGGCCGGACAGGCTATGGCTACACCTTC
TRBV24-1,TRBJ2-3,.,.,CARETRTTDTQYF,TGTGCCAGAGAGACAAGAACCACAGATACGCAGTATTTT
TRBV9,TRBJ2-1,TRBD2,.,CASSDLLADSYNEQFF,TGTGCCAGCAGCGACCTACTAGCGGACTCCTACAATGAGCAGTTCTTC
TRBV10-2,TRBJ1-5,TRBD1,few,CAGGTGANQPQHF,TGCGCCGGAGGGACAGGAGCTAATCAGCCCCAGCATTTT
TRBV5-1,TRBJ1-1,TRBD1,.,CASSLDGQAKEAFF,TGCGCCAGCAGCTTGGATGGACAGGCCAAGGAAGCTTTCTTT
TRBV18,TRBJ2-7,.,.,CASSPAGFSSYEQYF,TGTGCCAGCTCACCAGCGGGTTTTAGCTCCTACGAGCAGTACTTC
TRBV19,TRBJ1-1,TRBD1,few,CASKQGITEAFF,TGTGCCAGTAAACAGGGGATCACTGAAGCTTTCTTT
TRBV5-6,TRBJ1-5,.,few,CASSFGGANQPQHF,TGTGCCAGCAGCTTCGGCGGGGCCAATCAGCCCCAGCATTTT
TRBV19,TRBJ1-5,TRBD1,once,CASSVGTGGNQPQHF,TGTGCCAGTAGTGTAGGGACAGGGGGCAATCAGCCCCAGCATTTT
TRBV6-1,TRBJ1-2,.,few,CASSDAIVGYGYTF,TGTGCCAGCAGTGACGCGATTGTCGGCTATGGCTACACCTTC
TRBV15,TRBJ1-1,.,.,CATSRPGSLNTEAFF,TGTGCCACCAGCAGACCAGGGTCCCTGAACACTGAAGCTTTCTTT
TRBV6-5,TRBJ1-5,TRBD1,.,CATATGTGSNQPQHF,TGTGCCACCGCGACCGGGACAGGGAGCAATCAGCCCCAGCATTTT
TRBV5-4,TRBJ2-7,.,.,CASSGGTSGPYEQYF,TGTGCCAGCAGCGGTGGGACATCGGGCCCCTACGAGCAGTACTTC
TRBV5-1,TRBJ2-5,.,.,CASSPLSQDSKTQYF,TGCGCCAGCAGCCCACTAAGTCAGGACAGTAAGACCCAGTACTTC
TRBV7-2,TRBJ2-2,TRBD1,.,CASSLAGQGKAGELFF,TGTGCCAGCAGCTTAGCCGGACAGGGGAAGGCCGGGGAGCTGTTTTTT
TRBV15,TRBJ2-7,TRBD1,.,CATSSPGTGVYEQYF,TGTGCCACCAGCAGTCCCGGGACAGGGGTCTACGAGCAGTACTTC
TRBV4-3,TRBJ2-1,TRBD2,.,CASSQGTSGGANEQFF,TGCGCCAGCAGCCAAGGTACTAGCGGGGGGGCCAATGAGCAGTTCTTC
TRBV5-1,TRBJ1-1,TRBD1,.,CASSSDRGLRNTEAFF,TGCGCCAGCAGCTCTGACAGGGGATTGAGGAACACTGAAGCTTTCTTT
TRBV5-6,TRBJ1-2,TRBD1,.,CASSSDRDSGYTF,TGTGCCAGCAGCTCGGACAGGGACTCTGGCTACACCTTC
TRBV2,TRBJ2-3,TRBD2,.,CASSEGLAGGPGTDTQYF,TGTGCCAGCAGTGAGGGACTAGCGGGGGGGCCGGGCACAGATACGCAGTATTTT
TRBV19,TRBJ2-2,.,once,CASSRGANTGELFF,TGTGCCAGTAGTAGGGGCGCGAACACCGGGGAGCTGTTTTTT
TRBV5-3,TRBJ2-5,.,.,CARSLFRTKGHQETQYF,TGTGCCAGAAGCTTGTTTCGGACAAAGGGGCACCAAGAGACCCAGTACTTC